The sequence of this TCR beta chain was determined in a study of OX40 agonist ivuxolimab in advanced cancers. Turning to the overall study: The costimulatory receptor OX40 (CD134) was targeted by ivuxolimab, a fully human IgG2 agonistic monoclonal antibody. Three dose-escalation patients achieved partial responses, one with hepatocellular carcinoma and two with cutaneous melanoma. Intravenous ivuxolimab was administered to patients every 2 weeks at six dose levels: 0.01, 0.1, 0.3, 1.5, 3 and 10 mg/kg. Peripheral TCRbeta sequencing was intended to test whether TCR sequence diversity was altered and clonal T-cell expansion was caused by ivuxolimab. Patients were allowed to have had prior anti-PD-1, anti-PD-L1 or anti-CTLA-4 therapy, and around two fifths of the dose-escalation patients had been treated with checkpoint inhibitors. Among the 50 to 55 dose-escalation patients, some 20 had hepatocellular carcinoma, some 15 melanoma, 9 renal cell carcinoma and 9 head and neck cancer. The paper describes the monotherapy dose-escalation part (N of about 54 patients) of the phase I trial of ivuxolimab. The dose-escalation cohort was 82.7% male with a mean age of approximately 59 years, ranging from roughly 20 to 85. Broader findings and caveats from the paper: At doses of 0.1 to 3.0 mg/kg, clonal expansion of both CD4+ and CD8+ T cells in blood was seen between baseline and week 6. After ivuxolimab, expanded clones were on average more numerous among CD8+ T cells than among CD4+ T cells. In partial responders in the 0.1-3.0 mg/kg groups, normalized peripheral clonal expansion was found to be among the lowest, especially among CD8+ T cells. Low levels of normalized T-cell clonal expansion were also seen in some patients who did not respond. The antigen specificity of the peripheral T cells that underwent clonal expansion was not determined.

The germline V end is reduced by 0 bases and the J end by 0 bases; junction bases left unmatched: 6. In the germline V gene (reference sequence), CDR1 corresponds to SGHKS and CDR2 to YYEKEE. From cysteine to phenylalanine, the CDR3 is 16 amino acids long. This entry keeps only the CDR3 DNA: 48 bases, framed from base 1. To sequence the TCRbeta CDR3 region, genomic DNA was isolated from the sorted cells. TCRbeta CDR3 regions were sequenced using the immunoSEQ Assay. In TCRdb, the immuneACCESS table is reduced to in-frame sequences with V and J assigned. These tables do not hold every clone; where another copy was compared, an unresolved V gene accounts for under half, and the others remain unexplained. This sample holds 70,000 or so clones; roughly nine tenths were observed only once. The ten largest clones represent 0.94% of the sample. Patients with autoimmune disease history or receiving systemic immunosuppression were excluded from the trial. Peripheral blood for TCR sequencing was drawn from every dose cohort at baseline, at cycle 4 day 1 and at cycle 7 day 1. Samples came from an open-label, multicenter, first-in-human phase I dose-escalation trial of ivuxolimab. Adults with locally advanced or metastatic head and neck squamous cell, hepatocellular, melanoma or renal cell carcinoma were enrolled in the trial. Before TCR sequencing, CD4+ and CD8+ T cells were separately sorted from peripheral blood.

This clone was picked up one time. Its antigen specificity is not known. There are no base qualities to consult, and no much larger clone falls within one base. The chain couples TRBV5-5 to TRBJ2-7; TRBD1 matches 7 bases in the middle. The sequenced sample was CD4+ or CD8+ T cells sorted from blood, obtained in a trial of the OX40 agonist ivuxolimab. This receptor was identified in an adult with an advanced solid tumor such as melanoma, head and neck, liver or kidney cancer. Here is the DNA: TGTGCCAGCAGCTTGGTGACGGGACAGAGCTCCTACGAGCAGTACTTC. This is translated as CASSLVTGQSSYEQYF.